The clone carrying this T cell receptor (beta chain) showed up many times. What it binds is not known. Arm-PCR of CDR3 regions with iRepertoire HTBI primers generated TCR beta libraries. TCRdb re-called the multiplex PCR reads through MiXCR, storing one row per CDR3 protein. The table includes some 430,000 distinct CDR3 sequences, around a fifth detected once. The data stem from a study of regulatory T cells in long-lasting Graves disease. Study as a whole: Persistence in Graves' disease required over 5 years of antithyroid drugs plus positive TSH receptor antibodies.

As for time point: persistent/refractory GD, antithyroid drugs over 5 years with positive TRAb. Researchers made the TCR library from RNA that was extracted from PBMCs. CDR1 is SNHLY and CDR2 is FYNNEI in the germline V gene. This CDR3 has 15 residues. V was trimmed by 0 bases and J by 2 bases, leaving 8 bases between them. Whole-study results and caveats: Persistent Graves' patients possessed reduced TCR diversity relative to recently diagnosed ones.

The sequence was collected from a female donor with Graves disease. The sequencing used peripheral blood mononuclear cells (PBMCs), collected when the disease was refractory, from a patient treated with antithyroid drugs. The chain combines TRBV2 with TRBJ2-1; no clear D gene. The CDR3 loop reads CASSEASFPYNEQFF. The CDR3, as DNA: TGTGCCAGCAGTGAAGCGAGCTTCCCCTACAATGAGCAGTTCTTC.